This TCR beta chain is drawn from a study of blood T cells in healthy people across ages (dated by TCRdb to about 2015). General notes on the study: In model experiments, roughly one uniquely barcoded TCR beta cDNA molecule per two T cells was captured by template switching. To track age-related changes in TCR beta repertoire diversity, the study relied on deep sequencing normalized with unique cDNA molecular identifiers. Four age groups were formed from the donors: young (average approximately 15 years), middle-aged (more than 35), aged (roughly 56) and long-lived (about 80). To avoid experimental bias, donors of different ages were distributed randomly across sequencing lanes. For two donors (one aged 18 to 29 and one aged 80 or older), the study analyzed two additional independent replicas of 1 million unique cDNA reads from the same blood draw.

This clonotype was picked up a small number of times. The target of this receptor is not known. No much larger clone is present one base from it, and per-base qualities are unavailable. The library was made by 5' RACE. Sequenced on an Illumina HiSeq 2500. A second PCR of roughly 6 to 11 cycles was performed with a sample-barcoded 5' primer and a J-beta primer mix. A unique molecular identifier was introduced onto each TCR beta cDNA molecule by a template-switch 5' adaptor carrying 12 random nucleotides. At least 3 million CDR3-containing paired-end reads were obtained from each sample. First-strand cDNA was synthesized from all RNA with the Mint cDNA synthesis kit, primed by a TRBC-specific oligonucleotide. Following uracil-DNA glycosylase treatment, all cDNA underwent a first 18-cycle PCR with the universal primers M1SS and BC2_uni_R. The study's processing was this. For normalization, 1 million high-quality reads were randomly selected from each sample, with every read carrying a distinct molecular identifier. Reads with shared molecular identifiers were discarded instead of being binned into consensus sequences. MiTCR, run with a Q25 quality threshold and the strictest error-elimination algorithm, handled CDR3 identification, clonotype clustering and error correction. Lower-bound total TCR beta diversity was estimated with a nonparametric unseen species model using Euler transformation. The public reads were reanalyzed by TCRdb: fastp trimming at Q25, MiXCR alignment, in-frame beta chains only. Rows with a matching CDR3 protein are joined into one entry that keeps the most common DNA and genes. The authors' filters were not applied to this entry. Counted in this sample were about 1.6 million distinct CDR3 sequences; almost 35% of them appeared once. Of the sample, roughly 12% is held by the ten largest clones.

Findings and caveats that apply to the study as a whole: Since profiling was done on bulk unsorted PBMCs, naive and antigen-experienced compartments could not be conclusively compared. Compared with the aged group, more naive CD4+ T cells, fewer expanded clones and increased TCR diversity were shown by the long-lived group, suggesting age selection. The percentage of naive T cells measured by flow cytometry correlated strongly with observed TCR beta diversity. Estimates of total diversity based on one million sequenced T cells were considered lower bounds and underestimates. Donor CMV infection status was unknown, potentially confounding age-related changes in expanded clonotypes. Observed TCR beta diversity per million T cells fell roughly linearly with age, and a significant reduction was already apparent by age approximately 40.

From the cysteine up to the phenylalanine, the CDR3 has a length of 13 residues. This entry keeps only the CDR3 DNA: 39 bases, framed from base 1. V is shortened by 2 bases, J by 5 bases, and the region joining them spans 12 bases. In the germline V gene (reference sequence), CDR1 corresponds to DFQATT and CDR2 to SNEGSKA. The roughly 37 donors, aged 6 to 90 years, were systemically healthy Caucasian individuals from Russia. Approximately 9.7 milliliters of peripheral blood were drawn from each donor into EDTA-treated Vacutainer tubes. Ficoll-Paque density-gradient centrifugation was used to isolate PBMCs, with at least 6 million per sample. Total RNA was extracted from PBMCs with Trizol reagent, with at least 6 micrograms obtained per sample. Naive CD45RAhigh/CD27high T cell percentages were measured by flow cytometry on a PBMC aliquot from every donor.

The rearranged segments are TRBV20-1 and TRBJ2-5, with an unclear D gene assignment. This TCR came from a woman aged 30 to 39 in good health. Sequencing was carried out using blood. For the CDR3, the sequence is CSARTGPKETQYF. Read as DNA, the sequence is TGCAGTGCTAGAACCGGGCCCAAGGAGACCCAGTACTTC.